The 32 T cell receptor beta chains listed next were all sequenced from one sample in a study of HIV-infected patients and healthy controls. About 480 ng RNA was reverse transcribed with alpha and beta constant-region primers. Using multiplexing indices, alpha and beta chain libraries were generated apart by chain-specific third strand synthesis. TCRdb passed the 5' RACE reads through MiXCR, listing each CDR3 protein once. The sample has 8,000 to 9,500 distinct CDR3 sequences, approximately 8.3% seen once. Roughly three months, about 14 weeks, into antiretroviral therapy, follow-up blood was collected. All unsorted peripheral T cells were captured because whole blood was used without fractionation. The sequences come from blood, collected during antiretroviral therapy. The receptor set was obtained from an adult with HIV infection.

In this sample, this clonotype turned up a few times. The chain recombines TRBV19 with TRBJ1-1; D call uncertain. V dropped 6 bases and J dropped 0 bases, with 8 bases sitting between them. This CDR3 comprises 13 residues. Germline-derived CDR1 and CDR2 are LNHDA and SQIVND (reference sequence). The CDR3 loop is CASRGSLNTEAFF. CDR3 nucleotides: TGTGCCAGTAGGGGCAGCTTGAACACTGAAGCTTTCTTT.

This clonotype was detected ten times or more. The chain is built from TRBV20-1 and TRBJ2-3, with D perhaps TRBD1 (5 bases). Germline V gives CDR1 DFQATT, CDR2 SNEGSKA (reference sequence). Trimming removed 4 bases at V and 8 bases at J, with 22 bases between. The CDR3 totals 15 residues. The CDR3 spells CSAIPLGLLKSTQYF. The CDR3 DNA sequence: TGCAGTGCTATCCCCCTGGGGCTTTTAAAAAGTACGCAGTATTTT.

This clonotype was counted ten times or more. V and J are TRBV25-1 and TRBJ2-5; D unresolved. Trimming pared 5 bases from V and 1 base from J, leaving 8 bases between. The CDR3 totals 13 residues. CDR1 and CDR2 from the germline V gene are MGHDK and SYGVNS. CDR3 sequence reads: CASSRTVQETQYF. The CDR3 coding sequence is TGTGCCAGCAGTCGAACAGTCCAAGAGACCCAGTACTTC.

This clonotype was seen at least ten times. The rearrangement joins TRBV5-1 to TRBJ1-6; maybe TRBD1 (5 bases). The CDR3 covers 14 residues. Between the trimmed V and J ends, which lost 2 bases and 5 bases, there was a span of 8 bases. Germline V gene sequence: CDR1 SGHRS, CDR2 YFSETQ. The CDR3 sequence is CASSLEGNNSPLHF. The CDR3 nucleotides are TGCGCCAGCAGCTTAGAGGGGAATAATTCACCCCTCCACTTT.

This clonotype was picked up many times. The rearrangement joins TRBV29-1 to TRBJ1-2, with 7 bases identical to TRBD1. V gave up 4 bases and J gave up 1 base; unmatched junction bases: 3. Looked up from germline, CDR1 is SQVTM and CDR2 is ANQGSEA. The CDR3 has 13 residues. CDR3 amino acids: CSVGDSLNYGYTF. CDR3 bases: TGCAGCGTTGGGGACAGTCTTAACTATGGCTACACCTTC. Complete variable domain (other parts from reference TRBV29-1 and TRBJ1-2): SAVISQKPSRDICQRGTSLTIQCQVDSQVTMMFWYRQQPGQSLTLIATANQGSEATYESGFVIDKFPISRPNLTFSTLTVSNMSPEDSSIYLCSVGDSLNYGYTFGSGTRLTVV.

This clonotype was detected many times. The genes are TRBV7-9 and TRBJ1-2; a weak D match, TRBD1 (5 bases). The CDR3 sequence is 14 residues long. Germline V gives CDR1 SEHNR, CDR2 FQNEAQ (reference sequence). V lost 5 bases and J 11 bases, leaving 21 bases between the germline ends. The CDR3 sequence: CASSVGQGGFNYTF. CDR3 nucleotide sequence: TGTGCCAGCAGCGTCGGCCAGGGCGGCTTTAATTACACCTTC.

This clonotype was counted ten times or more. The gene calls are TRBV20-1 and TRBJ2-1; 10 positions agree with TRBD2. The germline gives CDR1 DFQATT, CDR2 SNEGSKA (reference sequence). CDR3 length equals 14 residues. V gave up 5 bases and J gave up 6 bases; unmatched junction bases: 7. CDR3 residues: CSAGSGRAANEQFF. The CDR3 DNA reads TGCAGTGCTGGAAGCGGGAGGGCCGCCAATGAGCAGTTCTTC.

This clonotype was picked up many times. The genes are TRBV19 and TRBJ2-6; 7 bases are shared with TRBD1. The CDR3 length is 17 residues. V gave up 4 bases and J gave up 4 bases; unmatched junction bases: 10. Looked up from germline, CDR1 is LNHDA and CDR2 is SQIVND (reference sequence). CDR3: CASSNDFTGAGANVLTF. The CDR3 DNA reads TGTGCCAGTAGTAACGACTTTACAGGGGCCGGGGCCAACGTCCTGACTTTC.

This clonotype has a count of ten or more. The V and J genes are TRBV20-1 and TRBJ1-1, with 9 bases that match TRBD1. The CDR3 runs 15 residues. CDR1 and CDR2 (germline): DFQATT, SNEGSKA (reference sequence). Losses at the gene ends were 6 bases for V and 5 bases for J; bases not matched to a gene: 13. In DNA form, the CDR3 reads TGCAGTGCCCACGACCCCGGGACAGGGTTAACTGAAGCTTTCTTT. This encodes CSAHDPGTGLTEAFF.

This clonotype was seen repeatedly, ten times or more. CDR3 nucleotide sequence: TGTGCCAGCTGCGGACAGGATTTCTCGGATACGCAGTATTTT. This gives the protein CASCGQDFSDTQYF. J is TRBJ2-3 and V is TRBV6-1; TRBD1 agrees at 7 bases. The germline gives CDR1 MNHNS, CDR2 SASEGT. The CDR3 runs 14 residues. V lost 8 bases, J lost 6 bases, and 11 bases stayed unmatched.

This clonotype appeared many times. V is TRBV20-1 and J is TRBJ2-1; possibly TRBD2 for D (6 bases). CDR3 size: 15 residues. V dropped 1 base and J dropped 6 bases, with 16 bases sitting between them. CDR1 and CDR2 (germline): DFQATT, SNEGSKA (reference sequence). The CDR3 sequence: CSARVPAGRVNEQFF. The CDR3 region has the DNA TGCAGTGCTAGAGTACCAGCGGGTCGTGTCAATGAGCAGTTCTTC.

This clonotype was detected many times. The chain carries TRBV19 and TRBJ1-4, with a weak D call TRBD1 (5 bases). Trimming pared 6 bases from V and 2 bases from J, leaving 7 bases between. CDR1 and CDR2 from the germline V gene are LNHDA and SQIVND (reference sequence). The CDR3 is made up of 13 amino acids. As DNA, the CDR3 is TGTGCCAGTAGCCGGGACACTAATGAAAAACTGTTTTTT. It translates to CASSRDTNEKLFF.

This clonotype occurred many times. The chain employs TRBV19 and TRBJ1-1; 7 bases fit TRBD1. Trimming at V came to 3 bases and at J to 3 bases, leaving 13 bases not matched to a gene. The CDR3 totals 17 residues. Germline V gene data show CDR1 as LNHDA and CDR2 as SQIVND (reference sequence). CDR3 coding DNA: TGTGCCAGTAGTATTCTCGGCAGGGCAGGGGGTGACACTGAAGCTTTCTTT. It codes for CASSILGRAGGDTEAFF.

In this sample, this clonotype is medium-sized. V gene TRBV20-1 combines with J gene TRBJ2-5, with 7 positions matching TRBD2. The CDR3 is 13 amino acids. Losses at the gene ends were 5 bases for V and 2 bases for J; bases not matched to a gene: 5. Per germline, CDR1 DFQATT and CDR2 SNEGSKA (reference sequence). The CDR3 nucleotides are TGCAGTGCTGGGAGGGACTTTCAAGAGACCCAGTACTTC. It specifies CSAGRDFQETQYF.

This clonotype was seen at least ten times. The rearrangement links TRBV6-5 to TRBJ2-1, with TRBD2 identical over 8 bases. CDR1 MNHEY and CDR2 SVGAGI come from the germline V gene. The CDR3 totals 15 residues. V lost 6 bases, J lost 0 bases, and 4 bases stayed unmatched. The DNA of the CDR3 is TGTGCCAGCAGCAAAGCGGGGGTCTCCTACAATGAGCAGTTCTTC. Translating gives CASSKAGVSYNEQFF.

This clonotype was seen many times. The rearrangement uses TRBV12-3 or TRBV12-4 and TRBJ2-6; 11 nucleotides agree with TRBD1. With 5 bases clipped from V and 3 bases from J, the junction kept 3 bases outside the gene matches. The CDR3 length is 16 residues. CDR3 loop: CASSGQGAVGANVLTF. The CDR3 DNA is TGTGCCAGCAGTGGACAGGGGGCTGTTGGGGCCAACGTCCTGACTTTC.

This clonotype counts as medium-sized (0.01 to 0.1%). The chain has TRBV2 and TRBJ2-3; D gene ambiguous. CDR3 length: 14 amino acids. Per the germline V gene, CDR1 is SNHLY and CDR2 is FYNNEI. V was pared by 1 base and J by 3 bases, with 8 bases between. Here the CDR3 DNA reads TGTGCCAGCAGTGAAGGCCTAGAGACAGATACGCAGTATTTT. Translated, it gives CASSEGLETDTQYF. Supplemented by reference TRBV2 and TRBJ2-3, the full variable domain reads EPEVTQTPSHQVTQMGQEVILRCVPISNHLYFYWYRQILGQKVEFLVSFYNNEISEKSEIFDDQFSVERPDGSNFTLKIRSTKLEDSAMYFCASSEGLETDTQYFGPGTRLTVL.

In its sample, this clonotype is medium-sized. J is TRBJ1-1 and V is TRBV10-3; a weak D match, TRBD1 (6 bases). This CDR3 comprises 14 residues. Germline CDR1 is ENHRY and CDR2 is SYGVKD. The V and J ends lost 4 bases and 3 bases respectively, with 12 bases between them. CDR3: CAISGNYRDTEAFF. CDR3 nucleotide sequence: TGTGCCATCAGTGGGAACTACAGGGACACTGAAGCTTTCTTT.

This clonotype was detected only once. V gene TRBV20-1 combines with J gene TRBJ2-1, with D hard to call. V lost 2 bases, J lost 5 bases, and 4 bases lay in between. CDR1 is DFQATT, CDR2 SNEGSKA, per germline (reference sequence). The CDR3 length is 11 residues. CDR3 amino acids: CSARLDNEQFF. The CDR3 DNA is TGCAGTGCTAGACTAGACAATGAGCAGTTCTTC.

This clonotype is termed medium-sized. This chain uses TRBV7-9 with TRBJ2-7, with D perhaps TRBD1 (5 bases). Germline values: CDR1 SEHNR, CDR2 FQNEAQ (reference sequence). Between the trimmed V and J ends, which lost 6 bases and 6 bases, there was a span of 12 bases. CDR3 size: 12 residues. CDR3 sequence (DNA): TGTGCCAGCAGGCCCGACAGCAGCGAGCAGTACTTC. Amino acids: CASRPDSSEQYF.

This sequence joins TRBV7-2 and TRBJ1-5; 8 positions match TRBD1. Germline V gives CDR1 SGHTA, CDR2 FQGNSA. V was clipped by 3 bases and J by 2 bases; unmatched bases: 0. This CDR3 is built from 14 residues. The CDR3: CASSLDRGNQPQHF. In DNA form, the CDR3 reads TGTGCCAGCAGCTTGGACAGGGGCAATCAGCCCCAGCATTTT. Using reference TRBV7-2 and TRBJ1-5 for the parts outside the CDR3, the full variable domain is GAGVSQSPSNKVTEKGKDVELRCDPISGHTALYWYRQSLGQGLEFLIYFQGNSAPDKSGLPSDRFSAERTGGSVSTLTIQRTQQEDSAVYLCASSLDRGNQPQHFGDGTRLSIL.

This chain connects TRBV7-8 to TRBJ1-2; possibly TRBD1 for D (5 bases). Germline values: CDR1 SGHVS, CDR2 FQNEAQ. Deletions cut 3 bases from V and 4 bases from J, with 24 bases between. The CDR3 is made up of 18 amino acids. DNA of the CDR3: TGTGCCAGCAGCTTCGGCGGTGACAGTAGTTTTCCGAGCTATGGCTACACCTTC. It is translated as CASSFGGDSSFPSYGYTF.

Only a few counts were recorded for this clonotype. The V and J genes are TRBV12-5 and TRBJ2-1, with 9 positions matching TRBD1. The germline CDR1 and CDR2 sequences are LGHNT and FRNRAP. Trimming removed 1 base from V and 5 bases from J; junction bases left unmatched: 6. The length of the CDR3 is 16 residues. The CDR3 reads CASGLATGTGNNEQFF. In DNA, the CDR3 is TGTGCTAGTGGTTTGGCCACCGGGACAGGGAACAATGAGCAGTTCTTC.

This clonotype was recorded many times. The chain links TRBV27 to TRBJ1-1; D remains unclear. This CDR3 spans 17 amino acids. With 5 bases removed from V and 1 base from J, the gap between germline ends came to 20 bases. Germline V gives CDR1 MNHEY, CDR2 SMNVEV (reference sequence). CDR3 residues: CASSPRFLSPRNTEAFF. The CDR3 bases are TGTGCCAGCAGTCCACGCTTTCTTAGCCCCAGGAACACTGAAGCTTTCTTT.

This clonotype has ten or more counts. The chain links TRBV5-4 to TRBJ2-5, with D unclear. This CDR3 spans 14 amino acids. The ends were cut back, 0 bases at V and 4 bases at J, with 10 bases in the middle. Germline V CDR1 and CDR2: SGHNT, YYREEE (reference sequence). The CDR3 DNA reads as TGTGCCAGCAGCTTGGGTCGGCCCCCAGAGACCCAGTACTTC. It yields the protein CASSLGRPPETQYF.

The sample holds many counts of this clonotype. The V gene is TRBV12-3 or TRBV12-4, the J gene TRBJ2-3; no clear D. The CDR3 is 11 amino acids. Trimming cost V 3 bases and J 6 bases, with 4 bases left between them. The chain's CDR3 is CASSFGDTQYF. The CDR3 region has the DNA TGTGCCAGCAGTTTCGGGGATACGCAGTATTTT.

The rearrangement uses TRBV29-1 and TRBJ2-3, with D tentatively TRBD1 (5 bases). V lost 8 bases and J 5 bases, leaving 14 bases between the germline ends. The germline V gene encodes CDR1 SQVTM and CDR2 ANQGSEA. This CDR3 has 12 amino acids. The CDR3: CSFQGSVDTQYF. The CDR3 coding sequence is TGCAGCTTTCAGGGTTCGGTAGATACGCAGTATTTT.

This clonotype was observed a few times. The chain links TRBV6-5 to TRBJ2-7; a possible D gene is TRBD2 (5 bases). CDR3 length: 14 residues. V gave up 7 bases and J gave up 2 bases, with 15 bases separating them. Germline CDR1 MNHEY, CDR2 SVGAGI. CDR3 sequence reads: CASKQLVVTYEQYF. Written as DNA, the CDR3 is TGTGCCAGCAAACAACTAGTCGTGACCTACGAGCAGTACTTC.

Ten or more counts support this clonotype. The rearrangement joins TRBV19 to TRBJ2-4; 7 bases are shared with TRBD1. This CDR3 is built from 14 residues. Trimming removed 6 bases from V and 10 bases from J; junction bases left unmatched: 12. CDR1 and CDR2 from the germline V gene are LNHDA and SQIVND (reference sequence). CDR3 residues: CASSNRDSSRIQYF. CDR3 sequence (DNA): TGTGCCAGTAGCAATCGGGACAGTTCAAGAATTCAGTACTTC.

Notes on this clonotype: This clone may be a read error of a much larger clone one base away. This chain links TRBV29-1 with TRBJ1-1, with TRBD1 as a possible D gene (5 bases). The CDR3 contains 13 residues. Germline assignment: CDR1 SQVTM and CDR2 ANQGSEA. CDR3 sequence: CRVQGLRNTEAFF. Written as DNA, the CDR3 is TGCAGAGTGCAGGGCCTCAGGAACACTGAAGCTTTCTTT.

This clonotype ranks as medium-sized (0.01 to 0.1%). The V gene is TRBV5-1, the J gene TRBJ1-1, with 10 bases aligning to TRBD1. Losses at the gene ends were 4 bases for V and 5 bases for J; bases not matched to a gene: 5. This CDR3 has 14 amino acids. Germline CDR1 and CDR2: SGHRS and YFSETQ. CDR3 protein: CASSRRTGGTEAFF. The CDR3 DNA sequence: TGCGCCAGCAGCCGCAGGACAGGGGGTACTGAAGCTTTCTTT.

Many counts were recorded for this clonotype. The chain combines TRBV7-2 with TRBJ2-5; TRBD1 matches at 8 bases. This CDR3 spans 15 amino acids. The germline CDR1 and CDR2 sequences are SGHTA and FQGNSA. V trimming: 3 bases; J trimming: 0 bases; junction bases outside the gene matches: 3. This chain's CDR3 is CASSFGDRNQETQYF. CDR3 nucleotides: TGTGCCAGCAGCTTTGGGGACAGGAACCAAGAGACCCAGTACTTC.